Below, one T cell receptor beta chain is given with its context. Its antigen is not yet known. Per-base quality was not reported, and no clone a single base away is much larger than it. Libraries were built with the immunoSEQ multiplex PCR assay. As for the authors' bioinformatics: A statistical classification framework was developed to diagnose cytomegalovirus status using the catalog of TCR beta chain sequences. The table was pulled from immuneACCESS by TCRdb, which kept in-frame rearrangements only. Such tables lose some clones; where checked, under half of the loss comes from unresolved V genes, and the rest has no known cause. V, J and clone size are those of that table, while D and trimming were read from the DNA. In all, the sample holds some 240,000 clones, and less than 85% of those were seen once. About 6% of the sample is in the top ten clones. This entry is derived from a study of cytomegalovirus exposure and HLA in healthy donors (dated by TCRdb to 2015 to 2018). Background for the entire study: A later analysis indicated that the 100 to 150 validation repertoires were generated on the platform also employed for the 720 or so repertoires of the first cohort. The study was designed to test whether signatures of past pathogen exposure could be identified by cataloging public T cell receptors. A separate validation cohort of roughly 120 different subjects was used in addition to the approximately 700-subject first cohort. To predict cytomegalovirus infection status, the study brought together high-throughput TCR immunosequencing, statistical association of individual TCRs with disease status, and machine learning.

The donors belonged to the validation cohort of over a hundred subjects, which was separate from the roughly 670-subject first cohort. General conclusions and limits of the study: In both the original and validation cohorts, the classifier was reported to diagnose cytomegalovirus status with high specificity and sensitivity. The authors suggested that the approach could potentially be generalized to other disease states and immunological phenotypes. In vitro tests confirmed that a few of the cytomegalovirus-associated TCR beta chains recognize cytomegalovirus antigens. A later analysis had no HLA typing for the validation cohort, so co-occurrence there was scored across all 130 or so repertoires. In the study, some 180 TCR beta chains were listed as associated with cytomegalovirus. In a later analysis, TCRs clustered in the first cohort were found to also tend to co-occur in the 100 to 150 validation repertoires, with over 90% of cluster scores above 0. Across donors, most TCR sequences were observed very rarely, whereas some public TCRs were present in many individuals.

The germline V gene encodes CDR1 MGHRA and CDR2 YSYEKL. A distance of 10 bases separates the germline ends of V and J, which lose 1 base and 9 bases respectively. The CDR3 contains 13 residues, cysteine and phenylalanine counted. Just CDR3 DNA is preserved here, 39 bases in frame from base 1. Material for sequencing was PBMCs. In this chain, TRBV4-1 is recombined with TRBJ2-1; the D gene assignment is perhaps TRBD1 or TRBD2, with each matching 5 bases. The clonotype was recovered from a woman aged 18-29 years in good health and CMV-seronegative. In nucleotide form, the sequence is TGCGCCAGCAGCCAAGGAGGGGTTCGTGAGCAGTTCTTC. It translates as CASSQGGVREQFF.